This TCR beta chain was recorded in a study of response to subunit inactivated influenza vaccine. Whole-study results and caveats: The authors suggested that every seasonal influenza vaccination recruits few new T cells.

V was shortened by 7 bases and J by 1 base, with 11 bases between the two germline ends. Germline V gives CDR1 MNHEY, CDR2 SVGEGT. This CDR3 has 13 residues. To note about this clonotype: Its target is not known.

One entry per CDR3 protein results from TCRdb running MiXCR on the RT-PCR reads. The data show over 800,000 distinct CDR3 sequences, less than 25% seen once. The gene calls are TRBV6-2 or TRBV6-3 and TRBJ2-7, with no clear D. Sequences were derived from PBMCs from blood, sampled roughly 5 days after vaccination. This receptor was taken from a man aged 45-60 years who received an inactivated influenza vaccine. The CDR3 region has the DNA TGTGCCAGCACTAGGTCTTCATCCTACGAGCAGTACTTC. Encoded protein: CASTRSSSYEQYF.